This T cell receptor (beta chain) was captured in a study of shared clonotypes between healthy human individuals (dated by TCRdb to the early 2020s). Turning to the overall study: Three men and a couple of women, aged 18 to 49 years, made up the cohort. For each donor, three plates each were used for CD4 naive and CD4 memory, two plates were used for CD8 naive, and one plate was used for CD8 memory. To estimate repertoire size and how much clonotypes are shared between individuals, the study performed deep sequencing of blood TCR repertoires from a handful of healthy adults. Libraries were prepared and TCR repertoires were sequenced by different laboratories using diverse techniques, in order to increase sequencing depth and limit assay-specific biases. Leukapheresis yielded between about 0.94 and 9 billion PBMCs per donor. The paper's findings and limits, for the study overall: Across four donors, approximately 5% of naive CD4, roughly 3.8% of naive CD8, around 2.5% of memory CD4, and approximately 0.4% of memory CD8 clonotypes were shared. Because the study included only a small number of donors, the genetic and exposure-history diversity represented was limited. Naive subsets generally had larger estimated clonotype richness than memory subsets. Based on pairwise subsampling, the degree of clonotype sharing among donors was expected to be affected by sequencing depth. Sampling was restricted to blood, and TCR repertoires in tissues likely differ from the TCR repertoires found in blood. Compared with non-shared clonotypes, the clonotypes found in all four sorted-subset donors had higher generation probabilities. Rarefaction of sorted-subset datasets indicated incomplete sequencing despite the large sequencing depth.

A word on this clone: There is no known antigen for this receptor. No much larger clone is present one base from it, and per-base qualities are unavailable.

CD8 naive samples were CD45RO-negative cells positively selected for CCR7, giving a CD45RA+CCR7+ population that excluded TemRA cells. The donors were healthy, HIV-negative adults who had no recently reported acute infections or vaccinations. Every donor was a Caucasian adult residing in Nashville, Tennessee, USA. Blood was collected by leukapheresis, and PBMCs were isolated by Ficoll-Histopaque density gradient centrifugation and then cryopreserved in liquid nitrogen vapor phase. Purity and quantity of every magnetically sorted T cell population were checked by analytical flow cytometry. Genomic DNA was isolated from each sorted fraction and quantified by UV absorbance on a Nanodrop 2000c. V sheds 7 bases and J sheds 2 bases, leaving 18 bases between their ends. Sequences MDHEN (CDR1) and SYDVKM (CDR2) are obtained from the germline V gene. The CDR3 goes from the cysteine to the phenylalanine over 15 residues. Just the 45-base CDR3 DNA is kept, in frame starting at base 1.

Using the deep immunoSEQ assay, multiplex PCR amplified TCR CDR3 regions from genomic DNA. Extracted genomic DNA from each cell subset was distributed evenly across all wells of several immunoSEQ 96-well plates, and each plate was treated as a replicate. Each replicate PCR for sorted subsets received around 200 ng genomic DNA, equal to tens of thousands of T cell genomes. Purified libraries were measured with a Qubit 3.0 fluorometer, size-checked on a Bioanalyzer 2100, and measured again with the KAPA Library Quantification kit. Each immunoSEQ 96-well plate was sequenced on its own single-read 150-cycle Illumina NextSeq 550 flow cell. As for the authors' bioinformatics: Because the immunoSEQ output included only junctional sequences and no quality scores, the filtering could not be the same as the filtering used for full-length reads. To assign V/J genes and CDR3, sequences were annotated using PyIR, a Python wrapper for IgBLAST v1.9, with IMGT germline references. Reads with weak V/J assignments (E-value above 1e-6), missing CDR3, stop codons, out-of-frame junctions, or ambiguous translated residues were removed. V3J clonotypes were defined as sequences sharing the same inferred V gene, J gene, and CDR3 amino acid sequence. The percentage overlap between two repertoires was calculated by dividing the number of shared unique clonotypes by the size of the smaller repertoire. Repertoire richness was assessed with RTK rarefaction, the Chao1 estimator, and Recon v2.1 estimates of unobserved clonotypes. For all TCRbeta clonotypes obtained by the gDNA method from several donors, generation probabilities were computed with OLGA. What TCRdb holds here is the immuneACCESS table cut down to in-frame rearrangements. Part of the clones is not present; checked against another copy, under half of the missing clones reflect an unresolved V gene, and the others are unexplained. The D gene and trimming were derived from the DNA, and the V and J assignments and clone size from that table. Counted in this sample were around 2.1 million clones; around 93% of them appeared once. The ten largest clones take up around 1.7% of the sample.

The sequenced material came from naive CD8+ T cells from PBMCs. In the paper's terms, the cell subset or site label means: CD45RA+CCR7+. The origin of this receptor is a man aged 18 to 29 in good health. Some clones in this sample may be carry-over from other donors' samples. The rearrangement combines TRBV28 with TRBJ2-7; no D gene can be assigned with confidence. CDR3 sequence: CASNPVARSTYEQYF. The nucleotides read TGTGCCAGCAATCCCGTTGCCCGTTCTACCTACGAGCAGTACTTC.